The clone carrying this TCR beta chain was recorded only once. Antigen specificity is unknown. TCRdb independently ran MiXCR on the 5' RACE reads; one entry per CDR3 protein. Of a few hundred thousand distinct CDR3 sequences listed, less than 25% are singletons. From germline, CDR1 is MNHEY and CDR2 SVGAGI. Trimming removed 5 bases from V and 9 bases from J; junction bases left unmatched: 4. CDR3 length: 12 residues. The data belong to a study of T-cell memory formation after mild COVID-19. Across the study: TCR clusters largely stayed donor specific. Study-wide findings and caveats: Detection of some responders pre-infection suggested pre-existing cross-reactive memory T cells participated. Second-wave clones that peaked on day 37 lacked confirmed SARS-CoV-2 specificity.

The sequencing sample was made of PBMCs or a T cell subset sorted from them (not recorded which). The chain links TRBV6-5 to TRBJ2-1, with TRBD1 identical over 7 bases. The origin of this receptor is an adult woman who had mild COVID-19 (a few samples of this study predate the infection). Cell type and time point are not known. This chain's CDR3 is CASSTGVGEQFF. DNA of the CDR3: TGTGCCAGCAGTACAGGGGTCGGTGAGCAGTTCTTC.